This paragraph reports one T cell receptor (beta chain). What it binds is unknown. The sample originates from a study of T cell responses to AZD1222 COVID-19 vaccine. General study results and limits: Donors in the cohort were predominantly white British and more often female, and clonal diversity was possibly underestimated.

Trimming took 2 bases from V and 0 from J, leaving 7 bases between them. The CDR3 contains 15 residues. Germline CDR1 LNHDA, CDR2 SQIVND (reference sequence). Repertoires were generated with immunoSEQ multiplex PCR, while TCRdb's copy carries only in-frame clones and drops some. The sample records about 140,000 clones, 92% being singletons. The chain has TRBV19 and TRBJ2-2, with D maybe TRBD2 (5 bases). The TCR sequence derives from an adult who received the AZD1222 COVID-19 vaccine. The source was peripheral blood, collected 28 days after the second AZD1222 dose. In DNA form, the CDR3 reads TGTGCCAGTAGTATATGGACTTCGAACACCGGGGAGCTGTTTTTT. It is translated as CASSIWTSNTGELFF.